The next 19 T cell receptor beta chains were all read from a single sample in a study of T cell responses to AZD1222 COVID-19 vaccine. Some clones are missing from TCRdb's copy, which holds only in-frame ones; the method was immunoSEQ multiplex PCR. The sample carries around 140,000 clones, nearly 90% recorded once. Sequencing was performed on peripheral blood, taken 28 days after the second dose of the MenACWY control vaccine. These receptors were obtained from an adult who received the MenACWY meningococcal vaccine as a control.

The gene calls are TRBV3-1 (or the pseudogene TRBV3-2) and TRBJ1-2, with no clear D. Germline-derived CDR1 and CDR2 are LGHDT and YNNKEL (reference sequence). Trimming stripped 4 bases from V and 5 bases from J, with 14 bases between. This CDR3 is built from 14 residues. The CDR3 sequence is CASSPFLQKYGYTF. For the CDR3, the DNA is TGTGCCAGCAGCCCTTTTCTACAGAAATATGGCTACACCTTC.

The chain employs TRBV7-9 and TRBJ2-5; the match to TRBD2 covers 11 bases. With V trimmed by 5 bases and J by 4 bases, 9 bases remained unmatched. The CDR3 length is 16 residues. Per the germline V gene, CDR1 is SEHNR and CDR2 is FQNEAQ (reference sequence). The CDR3 loop is CASSPGTSGAGETQYF. The CDR3 nucleotides read TGTGCCAGCAGCCCCGGGACTAGCGGAGCCGGAGAGACCCAGTACTTC.

This clone has just one count. This chain links TRBV6-5 with TRBJ1-3, with D possibly being TRBD1 (5 bases). CDR1 is MNHEY and CDR2 is SVGAGI in the germline V gene. Trimming took off 4 bases at V and 7 bases at J, with 8 bases between the two ends. This CDR3 comprises 12 residues. CDR3 coding DNA: TGTGCCAGCAGTTCGGCAGGGAACACCATATATTTT. Its translation is CASSSAGNTIYF.

This chain connects TRBV28 to TRBJ1-2; the D gene is possibly TRBD1 (5 bases). Trimming cost V 5 bases and J 1 base, with 11 bases left between them. The germline gives CDR1 MDHEN, CDR2 SYDVKM. The CDR3 is made up of 14 amino acids. CDR3 bases: TGTGCCAGCAGTCCGGACAAATATAACTATGGCTACACCTTC. The encoded protein is CASSPDKYNYGYTF.

The V and J genes are TRBV5-1 and TRBJ2-1, with 7 bases that match TRBD1. The CDR3 totals 14 residues. CDR1 is SGHRS, CDR2 YFSETQ, per germline. V shed 1 base and J 8 bases; nucleotides not matched to a gene: 6. CDR3 protein: CASSLRDRDDEQFF. CDR3 nucleotide sequence: TGCGCCAGCAGCTTGAGAGACAGGGACGATGAGCAGTTCTTC.

This chain uses TRBV19 with TRBJ2-5; possibly TRBD1 or TRBD2 for D (6 bases each). Trimming took 3 bases from V and 1 from J, leaving 15 bases between them. Germline V CDR1 and CDR2: LNHDA, SQIVND (reference sequence). The CDR3 covers 16 residues. The CDR3 sequence is CASSMMGGRGQETQYF. Written as DNA, the CDR3 is TGTGCCAGTAGTATGATGGGGGGCAGGGGCCAAGAGACCCAGTACTTC.

This chain connects TRBV10-3 to TRBJ1-1; D ambiguous. The germline CDR1 and CDR2 sequences are ENHRY and SYGVKD. Trimming removed 6 bases from V and 0 bases from J, with 11 bases in between. The CDR3 is 14 amino acids. The CDR3 DNA is TGTGCCATCAGGCCGAACTGGGTGAACACTGAAGCTTTCTTT. Translating it yields CAIRPNWVNTEAFF.

The V call is TRBV18, the J call TRBJ1-1; a possible D gene is TRBD1 (5 bases). The CDR3 runs to 15 residues. V lost 1 base to trimming and J lost 5 bases, with 14 bases between them. Germline CDR1 KGHSH, CDR2 LQKENI. The CDR3 region is CASSPLPGTRTEAFF. The CDR3 DNA reads as TGTGCCAGCTCACCACTCCCAGGGACCCGGACTGAAGCTTTCTTT.

The sample holds a few counts of this clone. The chain is built from TRBV7-9 and TRBJ2-7; D ambiguous. This CDR3 has 13 residues. The V gene's germline CDR1 is SEHNR and CDR2 FQNEAQ (reference sequence). V lost 8 bases and J 2 bases, leaving 13 bases between the germline ends. DNA of the CDR3: TGTGCCAGCGCCCCAAAGGGCCCCTACGAGCAGTACTTC. This sequence encodes CASAPKGPYEQYF.

The chain combines TRBV29-1 with TRBJ2-7; 7 nucleotides align to TRBD2. The V gene's germline CDR1 is SQVTM and CDR2 ANQGSEA. The trim removed 6 bases at V and 2 bases at J, leaving 4 bases unmatched. This CDR3 has 12 residues. Written as DNA, the CDR3 is TGCAGCGTCCGCCGGGGGGCCTACGAGCAGTACTTC. Translation gives CSVRRGAYEQYF.

This chain joins TRBV19 and TRBJ2-2, with 9 bases matching TRBD1. There are 14 residues in the CDR3. V trimming: 8 bases; J trimming: 6 bases; junction bases outside the gene matches: 7. The germline V gene encodes CDR1 LNHDA and CDR2 SQIVND (reference sequence). CDR3 DNA: TGTGCCAGTGGGACAGGGCCCGTTCCCGGGGAGCTGTTTTTT. Amino acids: CASGTGPVPGELFF. Together with reference TRBV19 and TRBJ2-2, the CDR3 gives the full variable domain: DGGITQSPKYLFRKEGQNVTLSCEQNLNHDAMYWYRQDPGQGLRLIYYSQIVNDFQKGDIAEGYSVSREKKESFPLTVTSAQKNPTAFYLCASGTGPVPGELFFGEGSRLTVL.

The chain recombines TRBV28 with TRBJ1-2, with D uncertain. The length of the CDR3 is 16 residues. The ends were cut back, 7 bases at V and 1 base at J, with 19 bases in the middle. The V gene's germline CDR1 is MDHEN and CDR2 SYDVKM. The CDR3 loop reads CASTITEALYNYGYTF. For the CDR3, the DNA is TGTGCCAGCACCATCACCGAGGCCCTTTATAACTATGGCTACACCTTC.

This clone was seen more than once but under ten times. The germline gene is not matched at one end of the junction; a read error may be the cause. The chain uses TRBV7-7 and TRBJ1-1; no clear D gene. Germline V gene lookup returns CDR1 SSHAT and CDR2 FNYEAQ (reference sequence). The CDR3 loop spans 15 amino acids. CDR3 sequence: CASSLGPGRDTEAFF. For the CDR3, the DNA is TGTGCTAGCAGCTTGGGCCCGGGGAGGGATACTGAAGCTTTCTTT.

The genes are TRBV6-5 and TRBJ1-4; D may be TRBD1 (5 bases). Germline assignment: CDR1 MNHEY and CDR2 SVGAGI. The CDR3 is made up of 14 amino acids. The V and J ends lost 6 bases and 4 bases respectively, with 12 bases between them. The DNA for the CDR3 is TGTGCCAGCAGCCTGGGACCGCTTAATGAAAAACTGTTTTTT. As protein: CASSLGPLNEKLFF.

The chain employs TRBV3-1 (or the pseudogene TRBV3-2) and TRBJ2-1; tentatively, D is TRBD2 (5 bases). Germline V gene lookup returns CDR1 LGHDT and CDR2 YNNKEL (reference sequence). Trimming cost V 3 bases and J 6 bases, with 12 bases left between them. The CDR3 has 14 amino acids. In DNA form, the CDR3 reads TGTGCCAGCAGCCATCGTCTAGCCTCCAATGAGCAGTTCTTC. This translates into CASSHRLASNEQFF.

This clone was counted a few times. The V and J genes are TRBV7-2 and TRBJ1-2; D is perhaps TRBD1 (6 bases). Germline V gene data show CDR1 as SGHTA and CDR2 as FQGNSA. The CDR3 loop spans 16 amino acids. V lost 1 base, J lost 8 bases, and 20 bases lay in between. CDR3 bases: TGTGCCAGCAGCTTAGGGGTCGGACAGTCGACGGGGGGCTACACCTTC. Its protein is CASSLGVGQSTGGYTF. Filled out from reference TRBV7-2 and TRBJ1-2, the complete variable domain reads GAGVSQSPSNKVTEKGKDVELRCDPISGHTALYWYRQSLGQGLEFLIYFQGNSAPDKSGLPSDRFSAERTGGSVSTLTIQRTQQEDSAVYLCASSLGVGQSTGGYTFGSGTRLTVV.

This CDR3 reads CASSPFGGGPSGANVLTF. In DNA, the CDR3 is TGCGCCAGCAGCCCTTTCGGCGGGGGGCCCTCTGGGGCCAACGTCCTGACTTTC. V gene TRBV4-1 combines with J gene TRBJ2-6, with TRBD2 matching 8 bases. Looked up from germline, CDR1 is MGHRA and CDR2 is YSYEKL. V shed 4 bases, J shed 0 bases, and the junction held 8 bases outside the gene matches. This CDR3 region has 18 residues.

The gene calls are TRBV11-1 and TRBJ2-7; no clear D. This CDR3 contains 14 residues. The V and J ends lost 0 bases and 1 base respectively, with 7 bases between them. CDR1 is SGHAT, CDR2 FQDESV, per germline (reference sequence). The CDR3 loop is CASSLAWLSYEQYF. The CDR3, as DNA: TGTGCCAGCAGCTTAGCCTGGTTGTCCTACGAGCAGTACTTC. Full variable domain (remainder filled in from reference TRBV11-1 and TRBJ2-7): EAEVAQSPRYKITEKSQAVAFWCDPISGHATLYWYRQILGQGPELLVQFQDESVVDDSQLPKDRFSAERLKGVDSTLKIQPAELGDSAMYLCASSLAWLSYEQYFGPGTRLTVT.

This sequence joins TRBV11-3 and TRBJ1-1; no clear D gene. Per the germline V gene, CDR1 is SGHNT and CDR2 is YENEEA. Trimming shortened V by 5 bases and J by 7 bases, and 11 bases separated the two germline ends. The CDR3 totals 12 residues. For the CDR3, the DNA is TGTGCCAGCAGCCTAAACAGCTATGAAGCTTTCTTT. Amino acid sequence: CASSLNSYEAFF.